The text below deals with one TCR beta chain. What it binds is unknown. CDR1 is MRHNA and CDR2 is SNTAGT in the germline V gene. V gave up 1 base and J gave up 4 bases; unmatched junction bases: 4. The length of the CDR3 is 14 residues. The record originates from a study of cytomegalovirus exposure and HLA in healthy donors. Study results and caveats: Earlier analysis looked at TCR beta V segments, and most were productive about 87% or about 30% of the time. There were under 200 TCR beta chains listed as cytomegalovirus-associated. Later, an analysis showed that TCR beta chains associated with HLA were more clonally expanded than others that were equally common.

Researchers ran the PCR with 60 Vbeta and 13 Jbeta primers. Produced via immunoSEQ multiplex PCR; TCRdb's table is partial and in-frame only. The sample has more than 40,000 clones. The receptor was isolated from a woman between 40 and 55 years old in good health and CMV-seronegative. This chain connects TRBV6-4 to TRBJ2-7, with 7 bases matching TRBD1. Sequenced material: PBMCs. The CDR3 protein is CASSDLGDRYEQYF. The CDR3 DNA reads as TGTGCCAGCAGTGACTTAGGGGACAGATACGAGCAGTACTTC.